The clone carrying this T cell receptor (beta chain) was detected only a few times. The sample belongs to a study of regulatory T cells in long-lasting Graves disease. Time point here: newly diagnosed GD, antithyroid drugs for less than 3 months. Preparation of the TCR library used RNA extracted from PBMCs. Through Arm-PCR of CDR3 regions and iRepertoire HTBI primers, TCR beta libraries were built. TCRdb reprocessed the multiplex PCR reads with MiXCR, giving one entry per CDR3 protein. The data contain 580,000 or so distinct CDR3 sequences, about 15% of them singletons. Deletions cut 5 bases from V and 6 bases from J, with 10 bases between. The CDR3 consists of 12 residues. Germline loops: CDR1 SGHVS, CDR2 FQNEAQ. The data also belong to a second study, concerning T cells in Graves' hyperthyroidism and ophthalmopathy.

J is TRBJ1-1 and V is TRBV7-8; D is ambiguous. The specimen comprised peripheral blood mononuclear cells (PBMCs), sampled at new diagnosis, from a patient treated with antithyroid drugs. This TCR was sampled from a man aged 18 to 35 with Graves disease. The CDR3 region is CASSQHGAEAFF. The CDR3 DNA is TGTGCCAGCAGCCAACACGGTGCTGAAGCTTTCTTT.